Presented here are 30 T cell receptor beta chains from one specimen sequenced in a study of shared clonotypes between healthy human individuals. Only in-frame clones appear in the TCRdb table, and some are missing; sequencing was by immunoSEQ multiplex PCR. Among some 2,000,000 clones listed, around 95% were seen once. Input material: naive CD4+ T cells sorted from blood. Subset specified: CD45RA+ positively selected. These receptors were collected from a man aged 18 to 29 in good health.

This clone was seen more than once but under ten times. CDR3 sequence reads: CASSQDFSLVLGQPQHF. The CDR3 bases are TGCGCCAGCAGCCAAGATTTCAGCTTGGTGTTGGGGCAGCCCCAGCATTTT. The V and J genes are TRBV4-1 and TRBJ1-5, with no clear D. From germline, CDR1 is MGHRA and CDR2 YSYEKL. Trimming took off 0 bases at V and 7 bases at J, with 19 bases between the two ends. CDR3 size: 17 residues.

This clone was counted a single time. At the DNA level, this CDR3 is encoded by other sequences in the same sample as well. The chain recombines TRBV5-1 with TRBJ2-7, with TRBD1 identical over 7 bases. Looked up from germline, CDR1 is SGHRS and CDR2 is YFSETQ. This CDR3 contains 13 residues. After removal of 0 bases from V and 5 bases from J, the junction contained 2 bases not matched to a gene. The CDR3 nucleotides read TGCGCCAGCAGCTTGGACAGGGGCCACGAGCAGTACTTC. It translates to CASSLDRGHEQYF.

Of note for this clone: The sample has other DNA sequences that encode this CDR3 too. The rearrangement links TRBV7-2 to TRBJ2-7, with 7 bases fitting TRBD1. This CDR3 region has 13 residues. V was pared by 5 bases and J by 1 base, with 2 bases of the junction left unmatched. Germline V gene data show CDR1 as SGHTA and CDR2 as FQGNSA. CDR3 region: CASSQGQSYEQYF. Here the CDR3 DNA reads TGTGCCAGCAGCCAGGGACAGTCCTACGAGCAGTACTTC.

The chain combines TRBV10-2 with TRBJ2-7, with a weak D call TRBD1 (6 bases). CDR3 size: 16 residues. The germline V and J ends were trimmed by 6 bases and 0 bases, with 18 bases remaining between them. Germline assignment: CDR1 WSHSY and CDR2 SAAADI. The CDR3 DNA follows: TGCGCCAGCAGCCATATGTGGGACACCAGCTCCTACGAGCAGTACTTC. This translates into CASSHMWDTSSYEQYF.

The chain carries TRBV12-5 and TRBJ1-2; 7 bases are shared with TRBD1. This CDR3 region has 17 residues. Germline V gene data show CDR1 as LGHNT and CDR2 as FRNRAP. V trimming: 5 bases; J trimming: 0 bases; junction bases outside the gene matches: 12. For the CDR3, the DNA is TGTGCTAGTGGTCAATACTCGGACAGGCCCCCTAACTATGGCTACACCTTC. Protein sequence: CASGQYSDRPPNYGYTF. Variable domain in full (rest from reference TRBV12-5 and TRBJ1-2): DARVTQTPRHKVTEMGQEVTMRCQPILGHNTVFWYRQTMMQGLELLAYFRNRAPLDDSGMPKDRFSAEMPDATLATLKIQPSEPRDSAVYFCASGQYSDRPPNYGYTFGSGTRLTVV.

CDR3 sequence reads: CASSILSTAYSGNTIYF. The CDR3, as DNA: TGTGCCAGTAGTATACTATCTACAGCTTACTCTGGAAACACCATATATTTT. This chain joins TRBV19 and TRBJ1-3; D unclear. The ends were cut back, 2 bases at V and 0 bases at J, with 14 bases in the middle. CDR3 length: 17 amino acids. Per germline, CDR1 LNHDA and CDR2 SQIVND (reference sequence).

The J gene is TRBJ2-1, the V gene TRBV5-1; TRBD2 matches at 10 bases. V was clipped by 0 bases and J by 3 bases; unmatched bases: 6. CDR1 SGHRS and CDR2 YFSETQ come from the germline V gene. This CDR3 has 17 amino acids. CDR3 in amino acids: CASSLDIAGGLYNEQFF. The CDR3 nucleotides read TGCGCCAGCAGCTTGGATATAGCGGGAGGACTCTACAATGAGCAGTTCTTC.

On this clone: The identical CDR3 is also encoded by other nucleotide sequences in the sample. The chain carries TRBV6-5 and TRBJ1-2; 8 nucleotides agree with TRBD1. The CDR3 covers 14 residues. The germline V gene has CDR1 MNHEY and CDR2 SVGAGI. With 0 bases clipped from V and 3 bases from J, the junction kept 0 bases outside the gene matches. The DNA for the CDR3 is TGTGCCAGCAGTTACTCGACAGGGGACTATGGCTACACCTTC. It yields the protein CASSYSTGDYGYTF.

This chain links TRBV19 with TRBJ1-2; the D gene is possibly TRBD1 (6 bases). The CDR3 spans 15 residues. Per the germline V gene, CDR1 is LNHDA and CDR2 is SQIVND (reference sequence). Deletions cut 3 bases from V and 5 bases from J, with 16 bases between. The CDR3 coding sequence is TGTGCCAGTAGTATTGTGTCCGGACAGCCTTATGGCTACACCTTC. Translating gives CASSIVSGQPYGYTF.

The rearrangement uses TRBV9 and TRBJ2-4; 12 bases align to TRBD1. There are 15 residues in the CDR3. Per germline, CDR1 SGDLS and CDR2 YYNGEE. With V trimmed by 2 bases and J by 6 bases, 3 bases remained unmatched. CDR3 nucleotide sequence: TGTGCCAGCAGCGTTGGGGACAGGGGGCGAAACATTCAGTACTTC. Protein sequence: CASSVGDRGRNIQYF.

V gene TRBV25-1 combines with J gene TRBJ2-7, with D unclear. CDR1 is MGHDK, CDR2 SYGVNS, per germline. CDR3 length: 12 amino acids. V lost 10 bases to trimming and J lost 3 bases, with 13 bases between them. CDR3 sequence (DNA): TGTGCCACCCGGTCGGGTTACTACGAGCAGTACTTC. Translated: CATRSGYYEQYF.

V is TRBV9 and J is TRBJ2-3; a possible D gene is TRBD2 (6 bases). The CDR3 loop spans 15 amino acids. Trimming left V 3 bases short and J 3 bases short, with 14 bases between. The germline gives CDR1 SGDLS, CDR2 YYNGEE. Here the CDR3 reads CASSGSGGATDTQYF. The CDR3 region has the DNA TGTGCCAGCAGCGGTTCGGGCGGGGCGACAGATACGCAGTATTTT.

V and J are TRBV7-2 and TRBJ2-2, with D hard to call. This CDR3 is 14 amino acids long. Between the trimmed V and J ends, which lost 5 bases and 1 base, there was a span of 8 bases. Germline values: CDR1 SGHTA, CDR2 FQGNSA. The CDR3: CASSVLQNTGELFF. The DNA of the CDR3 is TGTGCCAGCAGCGTATTACAGAACACCGGGGAGCTGTTTTTT.

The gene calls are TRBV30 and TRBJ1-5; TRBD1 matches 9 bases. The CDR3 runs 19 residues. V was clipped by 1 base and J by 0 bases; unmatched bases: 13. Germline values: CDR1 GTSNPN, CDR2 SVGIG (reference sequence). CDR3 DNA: TGTGCCTGGAGTGCTGCAGCCGGGACAGGGTGGGATAGCAATCAGCCCCAGCATTTT. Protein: CAWSAAAGTGWDSNQPQHF.

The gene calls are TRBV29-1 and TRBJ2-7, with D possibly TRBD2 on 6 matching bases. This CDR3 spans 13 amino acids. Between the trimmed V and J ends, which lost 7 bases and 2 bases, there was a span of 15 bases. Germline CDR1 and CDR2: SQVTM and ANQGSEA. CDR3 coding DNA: TGCAGCGCCGCCCTAGCGCCCACCTACGAGCAGTACTTC. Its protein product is CSAALAPTYEQYF.

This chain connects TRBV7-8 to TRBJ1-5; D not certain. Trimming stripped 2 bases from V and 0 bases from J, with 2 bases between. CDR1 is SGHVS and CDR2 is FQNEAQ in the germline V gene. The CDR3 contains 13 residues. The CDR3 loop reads CASSLNSNQPQHF. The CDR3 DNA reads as TGTGCCAGCAGCTTAAATAGCAATCAGCCCCAGCATTTT.

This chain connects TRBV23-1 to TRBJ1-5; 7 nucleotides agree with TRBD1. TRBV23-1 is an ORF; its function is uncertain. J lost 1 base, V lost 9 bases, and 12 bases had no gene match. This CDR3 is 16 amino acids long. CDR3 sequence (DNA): TGCGCCAGTTACGCGACAGGGATCAGCAGCAATCAGCCCCAGCATTTT. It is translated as CASYATGISSNQPQHF.

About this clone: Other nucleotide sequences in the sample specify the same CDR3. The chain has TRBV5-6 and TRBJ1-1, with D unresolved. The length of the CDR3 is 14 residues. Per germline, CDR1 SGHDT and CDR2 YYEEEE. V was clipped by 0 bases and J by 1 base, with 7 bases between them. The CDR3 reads CASSLGAGNTEAFF. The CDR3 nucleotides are TGTGCCAGCAGCTTGGGGGCAGGGAACACTGAAGCTTTCTTT.

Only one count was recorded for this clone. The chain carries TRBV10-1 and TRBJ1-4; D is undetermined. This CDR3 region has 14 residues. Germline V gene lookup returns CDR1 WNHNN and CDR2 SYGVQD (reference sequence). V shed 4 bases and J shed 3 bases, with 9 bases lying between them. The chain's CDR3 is CASSAGGSNEKLFF. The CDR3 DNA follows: TGCGCCAGCAGTGCCGGAGGTTCTAATGAAAAACTGTTTTTT.

CDR3 sequence reads: CAISQAQTANYGYTF. CDR3 DNA: TGTGCCATCAGTCAAGCCCAGACAGCTAACTATGGCTACACCTTC. This rearrangement joins TRBV10-3 to TRBJ1-2, with D possibly matching TRBD1 (5 bases). The V end was cut by 5 bases, the J end by 0 bases, with 13 bases between. The V gene's germline CDR1 is ENHRY and CDR2 SYGVKD. The CDR3 runs to 15 residues.

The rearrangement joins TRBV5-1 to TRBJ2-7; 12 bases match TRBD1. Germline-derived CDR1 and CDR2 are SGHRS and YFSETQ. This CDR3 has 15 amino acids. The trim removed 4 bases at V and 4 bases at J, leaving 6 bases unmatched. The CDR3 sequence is CASSRPGQGAYEQYF. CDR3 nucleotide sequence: TGCGCCAGCAGCCGTCCGGGACAGGGGGCTTACGAGCAGTACTTC.

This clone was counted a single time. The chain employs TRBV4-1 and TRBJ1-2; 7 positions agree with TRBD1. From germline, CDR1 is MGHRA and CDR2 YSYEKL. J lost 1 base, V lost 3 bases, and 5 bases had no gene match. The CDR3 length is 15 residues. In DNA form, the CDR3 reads TGCGCCAGCAGCCAGGAGGGACAGCTTAACTATGGCTACACCTTC. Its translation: CASSQEGQLNYGYTF.

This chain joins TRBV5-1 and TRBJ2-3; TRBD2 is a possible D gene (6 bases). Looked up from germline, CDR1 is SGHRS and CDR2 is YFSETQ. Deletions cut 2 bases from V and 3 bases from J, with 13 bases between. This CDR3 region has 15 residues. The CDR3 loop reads CASSLGGALTDTQYF. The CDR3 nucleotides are TGCGCCAGCAGCTTAGGCGGGGCGTTGACAGATACGCAGTATTTT.

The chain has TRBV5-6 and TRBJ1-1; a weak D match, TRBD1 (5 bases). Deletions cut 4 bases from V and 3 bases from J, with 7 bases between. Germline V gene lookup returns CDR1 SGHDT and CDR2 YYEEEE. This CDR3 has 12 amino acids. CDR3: CASSRQYTEAFF. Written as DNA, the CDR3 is TGTGCCAGCAGCCGACAGTACACTGAAGCTTTCTTT. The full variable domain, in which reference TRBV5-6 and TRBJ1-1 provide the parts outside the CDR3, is DAGVTQSPTHLIKTRGQQVTLRCSPKSGHDTVSWYQQALGQGPQFIFQYYEEEERQRGNFPDRFSGHQFPNYSSELNVNALLLGDSALYLCASSRQYTEAFFGQGTRLTVV.

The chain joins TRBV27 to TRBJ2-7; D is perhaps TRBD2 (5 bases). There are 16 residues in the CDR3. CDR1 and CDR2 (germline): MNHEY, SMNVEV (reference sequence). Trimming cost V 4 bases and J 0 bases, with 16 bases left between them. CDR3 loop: CASSSPLGESSYEQYF. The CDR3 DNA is TGTGCCAGCAGTTCCCCCCTCGGGGAGAGCTCCTACGAGCAGTACTTC.

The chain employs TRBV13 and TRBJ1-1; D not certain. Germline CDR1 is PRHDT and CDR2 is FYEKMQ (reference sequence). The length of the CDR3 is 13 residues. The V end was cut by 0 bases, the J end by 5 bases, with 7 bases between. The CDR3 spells CASSLGGSTEAFF. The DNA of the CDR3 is TGTGCCAGCAGCTTAGGTGGGAGTACTGAAGCTTTCTTT. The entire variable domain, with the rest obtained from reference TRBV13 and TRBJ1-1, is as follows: AAGVIQSPRHLIKEKRETATLKCYPIPRHDTVYWYQQGPGQDPQFLISFYEKMQSDKGSIPDRFSAQQFSDYHSELNMSSLELGDSALYFCASSLGGSTEAFFGQGTRLTVV.

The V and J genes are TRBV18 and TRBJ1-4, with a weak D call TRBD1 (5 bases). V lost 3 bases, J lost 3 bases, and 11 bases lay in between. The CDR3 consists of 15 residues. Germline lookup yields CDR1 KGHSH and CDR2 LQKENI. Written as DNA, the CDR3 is TGTGCCAGCTCACCCGTGACAGTTTCTAATGAAAAACTGTTTTTT. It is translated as CASSPVTVSNEKLFF. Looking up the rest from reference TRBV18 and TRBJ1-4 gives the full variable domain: NAGVMQNPRHLVRRRGQEARLRCSPMKGHSHVYWYRQLPEEGLKFMVYLQKENIIDESGMPKERFSAEFPKEGPSILRIQQVVRGDSAAYFCASSPVTVSNEKLFFGSGTQLSVL.

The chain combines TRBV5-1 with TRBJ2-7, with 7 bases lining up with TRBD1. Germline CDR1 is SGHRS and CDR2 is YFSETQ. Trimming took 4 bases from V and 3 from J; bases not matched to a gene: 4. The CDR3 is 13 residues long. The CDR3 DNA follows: TGCGCCAGCAGCACGCGGACAGGCTACGAGCAGTACTTC. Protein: CASSTRTGYEQYF.

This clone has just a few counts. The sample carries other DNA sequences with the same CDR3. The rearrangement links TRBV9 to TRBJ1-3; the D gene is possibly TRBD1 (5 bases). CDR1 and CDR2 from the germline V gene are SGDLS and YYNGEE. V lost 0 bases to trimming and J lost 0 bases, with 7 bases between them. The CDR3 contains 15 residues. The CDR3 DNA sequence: TGTGCCAGCAGCGTAGAGGGGAGCTCTGGAAACACCATATATTTT. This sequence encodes CASSVEGSSGNTIYF.

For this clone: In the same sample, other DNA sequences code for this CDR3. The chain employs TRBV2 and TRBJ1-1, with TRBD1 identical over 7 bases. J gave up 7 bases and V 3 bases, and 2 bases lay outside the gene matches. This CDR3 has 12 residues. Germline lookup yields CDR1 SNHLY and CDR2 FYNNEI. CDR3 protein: CASSETGIEAFF. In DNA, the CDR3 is TGTGCCAGCAGTGAGACAGGGATTGAAGCTTTCTTT.